The T cell receptor (beta chain) under discussion was sequenced for a study of blood T cell repertoires in COVID-19. Study details: The samples span acute and convalescent COVID-19 from the United States, Italy and Spain. Sources were T cells, B-cell-depleted T cells, or PBMCs; the material itself was cDNA or gDNA.

This clone was seen just once. In the original workflow: It was from reference gene primer amplification that nucleated cell counts were estimated. Here immunoSEQ multiplex PCR was the method, and the copy in TCRdb shows in-frame clones only, minus some. V, J and clone size are taken as reported in that table, and D and trimming were inferred from the DNA itself. The repertoire holds roughly 110,000 clones, with approximately 90% as singletons. The sequenced sample was peripheral blood. The TCR originated in a woman aged 70-85 years who had recovered from COVID-19.

For the CDR3, the DNA is TGTGCCAGCTCGCTCGGGGGGTTGAACACCGGGGAGCTGTTTTTT. Translated: CASSLGGLNTGELFF. The V gene is TRBV28, the J gene TRBJ2-2; 7 bases map to TRBD2. V shed 8 bases, J shed 1 base, and the junction held 7 bases outside the gene matches. The CDR3 is made up of 15 amino acids. Germline values: CDR1 MDHEN, CDR2 SYDVKM.